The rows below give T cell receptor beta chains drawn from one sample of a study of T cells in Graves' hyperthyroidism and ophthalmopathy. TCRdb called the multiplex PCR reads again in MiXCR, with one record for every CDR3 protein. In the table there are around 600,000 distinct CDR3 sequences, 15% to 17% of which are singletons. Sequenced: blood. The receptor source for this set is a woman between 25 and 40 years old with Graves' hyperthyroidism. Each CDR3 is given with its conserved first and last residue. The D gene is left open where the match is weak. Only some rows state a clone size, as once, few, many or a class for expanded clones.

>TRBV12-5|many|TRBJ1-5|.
TGTGCTAGTGGTTTGGTACTTGGAATCAATCAGCCCCAGCATTTT
CASGLVLGINQPQHF
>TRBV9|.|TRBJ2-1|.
TGTGCCAGCAGCGGTAGCGTGGGGGGCCGGGAGCAGTTCTTC
CASSGSVGGREQFF
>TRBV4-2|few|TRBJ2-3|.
TGTGCCAGCAGCCAGGAACATTGGGATACGCAGTATTTT
CASSQEHWDTQYF
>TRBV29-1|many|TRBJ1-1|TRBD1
TGCAGCGTTGGGGGAACCGACAGGGCCACTGAAGCTTTCTTT
CSVGGTDRATEAFF
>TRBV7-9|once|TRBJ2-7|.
TGTGCCAGCAGCTTAGCGATATTGGACCCCGGGGGAACACACGAGCAGTACTTC
CASSLAILDPGGTHEQYF
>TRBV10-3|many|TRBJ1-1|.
TGTGCCATCAGTGAATTCGAGCGGGAAACTGAAGCTTTCTTT
CAISEFERETEAFF
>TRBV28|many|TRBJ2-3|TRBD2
TGTGCCAGCAGTCCCCCGTTGGGTAGCGGGGGCACAGATACGCAGTATTTT
CASSPPLGSGGTDTQYF
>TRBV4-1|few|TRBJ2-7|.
TGCGCCAGCAGCCGGGTACAGGGCTACGAGCAGTACTTC
CASSRVQGYEQYF
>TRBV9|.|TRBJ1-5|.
TGTGCCAGCAGCGTAACAGGAGTCAATCAGCCCCAGCATTTT
CASSVTGVNQPQHF
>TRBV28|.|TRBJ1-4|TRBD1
TGTGCCAGCAGTTCTCATCCGGGACAGGGCGGTGAAAAACTGTTTTTT
CASSSHPGQGGEKLFF
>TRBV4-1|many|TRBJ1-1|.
TGCGCCAGCAGCCAAGAACAGCTCCTGAACACTGAAGCTTTCTTT
CASSQEQLLNTEAFF
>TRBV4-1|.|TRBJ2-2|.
TGCGCCAGCAGCCCCCTACCGGGTGGCACCGGGGAGCTGTTTTTT
CASSPLPGGTGELFF
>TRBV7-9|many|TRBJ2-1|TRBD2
TGTGCCAGCAGCGTATTGGGACTAGCGGGAGAGTATGAGCAGTTCTTC
CASSVLGLAGEYEQFF
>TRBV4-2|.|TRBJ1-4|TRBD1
TGTGCCAGCAGCCCCCGGGACAGGGCCGGTGAAAAACTGTTTTTT
CASSPRDRAGEKLFF
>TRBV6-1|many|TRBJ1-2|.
TGTGCCAGCAGCCGCGGGGCAGGCTATGGCTACACCTTC
CASSRGAGYGYTF
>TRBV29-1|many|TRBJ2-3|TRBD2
TGCAGCGTTGAAGGGCCCGAGACGGGAAGACTAGCGAGAACCACAGATACGCAGTATTTT
CSVEGPETGRLARTTDTQYF
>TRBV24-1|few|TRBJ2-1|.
TGTGCCACCAGCACAACAGGTGAATTTGGCAATGAGCAGTTCTTC
CATSTTGEFGNEQFF
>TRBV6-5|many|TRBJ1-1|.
TGTGCCAGCAGTTACCTCGGACGGATGAACACTGAAGCTTTCTTT
CASSYLGRMNTEAFF
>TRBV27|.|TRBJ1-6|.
TGTGCCAGCAGTTTCCGGGGCCCTATGACCTATAATTCACCCCTCCACTTT
CASSFRGPMTYNSPLHF
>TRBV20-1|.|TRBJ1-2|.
TGCAGTGCTAGAGAGGGGGCGCAATATGGCTACACCTTC
CSAREGAQYGYTF
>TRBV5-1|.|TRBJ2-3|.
TGCGCCAGCAGCTTGGCGATCTCGGATACGCAGTATTTT
CASSLAISDTQYF
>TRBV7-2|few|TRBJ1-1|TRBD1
TGTGCCAGCAGCTTCGGGACAGTGGGTGAAGCTTTCTTT
CASSFGTVGEAFF
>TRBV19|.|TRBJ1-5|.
TGTGCCAGTAGTCCGCGGGGACTTAGCAATCAGCCCCAGCATTTT
CASSPRGLSNQPQHF
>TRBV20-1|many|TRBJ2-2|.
TGCAGTGCTAGAGATTGGCGGACCGGGGAGCTGTTTTTT
CSARDWRTGELFF
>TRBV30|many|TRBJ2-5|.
TGTGCCTACACCCCCCCAGGCAGTAGAGAGACCCAGTACTTC
CAYTPPGSRETQYF
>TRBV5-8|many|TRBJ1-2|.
TGTGCCAGCAGCGTGCAGGGTTTAGGCGACTATGGCTACACCTTC
CASSVQGLGDYGYTF
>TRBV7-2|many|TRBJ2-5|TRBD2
TGTGCCAGCAGCCCCAGCGGGAGGGCCGGGGAGACCCAGTACTTC
CASSPSGRAGETQYF
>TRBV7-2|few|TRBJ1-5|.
TGTGCCAGCAGCTTAAGCGGGGGTGGACAGCCCCAGCATTTT
CASSLSGGGQPQHF
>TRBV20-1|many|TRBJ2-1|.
TGCAGTGCTAGCGATCCGGGGGCTACGGTCTACAATGAGCAGTTCTTC
CSASDPGATVYNEQFF
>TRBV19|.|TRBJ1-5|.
TGTGCCAGTAGCATTCGCGGGGTCTCGCAGCCCCAGCATTTT
CASSIRGVSQPQHF
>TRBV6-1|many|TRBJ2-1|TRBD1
TGTGCCAGCAGGCGCACAGGGGGCGGGGAGCAGTTCTTC
CASRRTGGGEQFF
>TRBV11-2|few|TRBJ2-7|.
TGTGCCAGCAGCTTAGTCAGGGGTTCCTCCTACGAGCAGTACTTC
CASSLVRGSSYEQYF
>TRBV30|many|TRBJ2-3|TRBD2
TGTGCCTGGAGGGGACTAGCGGGGAGCACAGATACGCAGTATTTT
CAWRGLAGSTDTQYF
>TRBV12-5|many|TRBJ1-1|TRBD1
TGTGCTAGTGGTTTGGTAGGACAGGGAGTAGCTGAAGCTTTCTTT
CASGLVGQGVAEAFF
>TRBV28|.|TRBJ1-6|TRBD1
TGTGCCAGCAGTTCCGGGACAGAGGATTCACCCCTCCACTTT
CASSSGTEDSPLHF
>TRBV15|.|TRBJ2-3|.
TGTGCCACCGAATGGAAGGGGAGTGGCACAGATACGCAGTATTTT
CATEWKGSGTDTQYF
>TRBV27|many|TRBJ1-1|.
TGTGCCAGCAGTCCCCGGGGGCCGTCGTGGACTGAAGCTTTCTTT
CASSPRGPSWTEAFF
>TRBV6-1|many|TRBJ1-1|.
TGTGCCAGCAGGTCGGTTGACAGGAACACTGAAGCTTTCTTT
CASRSVDRNTEAFF
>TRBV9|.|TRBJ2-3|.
TGTGCCAGCAGCGTAGCTCGGACAGTCACAGATACGCAGTATTTT
CASSVARTVTDTQYF
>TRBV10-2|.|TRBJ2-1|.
TGCGCCAGCAGTGAGAGATCCCCCGATGAGCAGTTCTTC
CASSERSPDEQFF
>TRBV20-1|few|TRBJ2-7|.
TGCAGTGCCCCACTTGGGAGTAACGAGCAGTACTTC
CSAPLGSNEQYF